This T cell receptor beta chain was captured by sequencing in a study of human T cells and chemical hapten exposure. Study-wide background: Skin of the upper inner arm, approximately 2 cm by approximately 2 cm, received 2% DPC for sensitization.

TCRdb independently ran MiXCR on the RACE reads; one entry per CDR3 protein. This sample has 100,000 to 120,000 distinct CDR3 sequences, with under 35% found just once. In its sample, this clonotype was seen a few times. V lost 5 bases and J lost 3; bases outside the gene matches: 5. CDR3 size: 15 residues. From germline, CDR1 is SGHVS and CDR2 FQNEAQ. Time point specified: patch test 3, about 24 weeks after DPC sensitization. Treatment given: therapeutic diphenylcyclopropenone sensitization with weekly scalp DPC. This TCR was sampled from a man aged 40-55 years with alopecia areata. Some clones in this sample may be carry-over from other donors' samples. V and J are TRBV7-8 and TRBJ2-1, with 9 bases aligning to TRBD2. The sequences come from whole blood, collected in connection with sensitization to the hapten diphenylcyclopropenone (DPC). The DNA of the CDR3 is TGTGCCAGCAGCACCGGACTAGCGAGCTACAATGAGCAGTTCTTC. It yields the protein CASSTGLASYNEQFF.